This TCR beta chain was sequenced in a study of blood T cell repertoires in COVID-19. Across the study: The United States, Italy and Spain were the sources of the acute and convalescent COVID-19 samples. From T cells, B-cell-depleted T cells, or PBMCs came the material, which was cDNA or gDNA.

V trimming: 6 bases; J trimming: 6 bases; junction bases outside the gene matches: 7. CDR1 is SEHNR and CDR2 is FQNEAQ in the germline V gene (reference sequence). The CDR3 runs to 14 residues. Authors' processing steps: How many nucleated cells were present was estimated from reference gene primer amplification. Repertoires were generated with immunoSEQ multiplex PCR, while TCRdb's copy carries only in-frame clones and drops some. Clone size and the V and J calls come from that table; the DNA yielded D and trimming. The sample includes around 220,000 clones, about 80% of them seen just once. Sequencing was done on a sample of peripheral blood. This receptor was identified in a woman older than 75 with active or convalescent COVID-19. The J gene is TRBJ1-1, the V gene TRBV7-9; 10 bases are shared with TRBD1. The CDR3 here is CASRGTGAVAEAFF. In nucleotides, the CDR3 is TGTGCCAGCAGGGGGACAGGGGCGGTCGCTGAAGCTTTCTTT.